These 10 T cell receptor beta chains came from one sample sequenced in a study of cytomegalovirus exposure and HLA in healthy donors. PCR involved 60 Vbeta and 13 Jbeta primers. TCRdb's copy holds only in-frame clones and misses some; the assay was immunoSEQ multiplex PCR. The data contain roughly 190,000 clones, about three quarters of them seen just once; the ten biggest clones take up over 3%. Input material: PBMCs. The receptor set was obtained from a female donor in good health and CMV-seronegative.

CDR3 loop: CASRGQGNYGYTF. CDR3 coding DNA: TGTGCCAGCAGGGGACAGGGAAACTATGGCTACACCTTC. The chain links TRBV9 to TRBJ1-2; 9 bases agree with TRBD1. With 5 bases clipped from V and 2 bases from J, the junction kept 1 base outside the gene matches. This CDR3 spans 13 amino acids. CDR1 and CDR2 from the germline V gene are SGDLS and YYNGEE. Supplemented by reference TRBV9 and TRBJ1-2, the full variable domain reads DSGVTQTPKHLITATGQRVTLRCSPRSGDLSVYWYQQSLDQGLQFLIQYYNGEERAKGNILERFSAQQFPDLHSELNLSSLELGDSALYFCASRGQGNYGYTFGSGTRLTVV.

This CDR3 is CASSPSGSENEQFF. The CDR3 DNA is TGCGCCAGCAGCCCTAGCGGGAGTGAGAATGAGCAGTTCTTC. The rearrangement joins TRBV5-1 to TRBJ2-1; TRBD2 matches at 10 bases. V lost 4 bases and J lost 7; bases outside the gene matches: 5. CDR3 length equals 14 residues. The germline CDR1 and CDR2 sequences are SGHRS and YFSETQ.

J is TRBJ1-6 and V is TRBV2, with D possibly matching TRBD1 (6 bases). The CDR3 has 14 amino acids. V was clipped by 7 bases and J by 7 bases, with 14 bases between them. Germline V lookup: CDR1 SNHLY, CDR2 FYNNEI. The CDR3 DNA is TGTGCCAGCAAAGGGGGACCCAGGAATTCACCCCTCCACTTT. Translated, it gives CASKGGPRNSPLHF. The variable domain in full, with the rest retrieved from reference TRBV2 and TRBJ1-6, is EPEVTQTPSHQVTQMGQEVILRCVPISNHLYFYWYRQILGQKVEFLVSFYNNEISEKSEIFDDQFSVERPDGSNFTLKIRSTKLEDSAMYFCASKGGPRNSPLHFGNGTRLTVT.

This clone was recorded a few times. The chain employs TRBV7-3 and TRBJ2-2; TRBD2 agrees at 7 bases. The CDR3 covers 17 residues. V shed 3 bases and J 5 bases; nucleotides not matched to a gene: 12. The germline V gene encodes CDR1 SGHTA and CDR2 FQGTGA. This CDR3 is CASSFAGTMGRTGELFF. CDR3 sequence (DNA): TGTGCCAGCAGCTTTGCGGGGACTATGGGGAGAACCGGGGAGCTGTTTTTT.

The chain combines TRBV30 with TRBJ2-7; tentatively, D is TRBD1 (6 bases). Trimming took 1 base from V and 0 from J, leaving 7 bases between them. Per germline, CDR1 GTSNPN and CDR2 SVGIG (reference sequence). The CDR3 totals 13 residues. The CDR3 spells CAWSADSSYEQYF. In nucleotides, the CDR3 is TGTGCCTGGAGTGCGGACAGCTCCTACGAGCAGTACTTC.

This chain uses TRBV28 with TRBJ2-1; D possibly corresponds to TRBD1 (7 bases). Trimming pared 7 bases from V and 8 bases from J, leaving 18 bases between. The CDR3 spans 14 residues. The germline V gene encodes CDR1 MDHEN and CDR2 SYDVKM. CDR3 sequence: CASTAGQSWDEQFF. The CDR3 DNA sequence: TGTGCCAGCACCGCGGGACAGAGCTGGGATGAGCAGTTCTTC. The full variable domain, its missing parts supplied by reference TRBV28 and TRBJ2-1, is DVKVTQSSRYLVKRTGEKVFLECVQDMDHENMFWYRQDPGLGLRLIYFSYDVKMKEKGDIPEGYSVSREKKERFSLILESASTNQTSMYLCASTAGQSWDEQFFGPGTRLTVL.

The chain combines TRBV27 with TRBJ1-2; 8 bases match TRBD1. The CDR3 is 15 residues long. V gave up 2 bases and J gave up 7 bases; unmatched junction bases: 9. The germline V gene encodes CDR1 MNHEY and CDR2 SMNVEV (reference sequence). In nucleotides, the CDR3 is TGTGCCAGCAGTTTAGTGAGGACAGGGCCTTTTGGCTACACCTTC. This codes for CASSLVRTGPFGYTF.

This clone appeared a few times. CDR3 nucleotides: TGCGCCAGCAGCTTGGGGAGGCAGGACTCTGGAAACACCATATATTTT. Protein: CASSLGRQDSGNTIYF. The chain couples TRBV5-1 to TRBJ1-3; no firm D call. This CDR3 is 16 amino acids long. Germline V gives CDR1 SGHRS, CDR2 YFSETQ. V lost 0 bases and J 0 bases, leaving 10 bases between the germline ends.

This clone was counted between two and nine times. V is TRBV9 and J is TRBJ2-2, with 10 bases lining up with TRBD1. V gave up 4 bases and J gave up 3 bases; unmatched junction bases: 3. The CDR3 extends over 15 amino acids. CDR1 SGDLS and CDR2 YYNGEE come from the germline V gene. CDR3 sequence: CASSFGQGDTGELFF. The CDR3 DNA sequence: TGTGCCAGCAGCTTTGGACAGGGGGACACCGGGGAGCTGTTTTTT.

The rearrangement uses TRBV7-6 and TRBJ2-5; 11 nucleotides align to TRBD1. V shed 1 base, J shed 2 bases, and the junction held 0 bases outside the gene matches. From germline, CDR1 is SGHVS and CDR2 FNYEAQ. This CDR3 is built from 15 residues. The CDR3 DNA follows: TGTGCCAGCAGCTTAGGGGACAGGGGGCAAGAGACCCAGTACTTC. Translated: CASSLGDRGQETQYF. Full variable domain (outside the CDR3, taken from reference TRBV7-6 and TRBJ2-5): GAGVSQSPRYKVTKRGQDVALRCDPISGHVSLYWYRQALGQGPEFLTYFNYEAQQDKSGLPNDRFSAERPEGSISTLTIQRTEQRDSAMYRCASSLGDRGQETQYFGPGTRLLVL.